This passage covers 13 T cell receptor beta chains from one sample sequenced in a study of persistence of HIV-infected CD4 T cells. An overlapping HIV-1 Gag peptide pool stimulated these cells at about 0.91 ug/peptide/mL. CD40L/CD69 double-negative CD45RO-high memory CD4+ T cells were collected. Their target antigens are unknown. The immunoSEQ assay was version 4, run in survey mode. The method was immunoSEQ multiplex PCR; TCRdb's version includes in-frame clones alone and lacks a portion of them. The sample includes around 60,000 clones, 65% to 80% of them seen just once. Specimen: CD4+ T cells sorted from PBMCs after approximately 20-hour stimulation, collected from a patient who received antiretroviral therapy. Receptors originate from an adult man with HIV who was CMV-seropositive.

This chain joins TRBV4-1 and TRBJ1-4; TRBD1 might be the D (6 bases). Germline assignment: CDR1 MGHRA and CDR2 YSYEKL. The V and J ends lost 4 bases and 2 bases respectively, with 14 bases between them. This CDR3 is 16 amino acids long. In DNA form, the CDR3 reads TGCGCCAGCAGCCCCAGGGGAGGGGGGACTAATGAAAAACTGTTTTTT. It translates to CASSPRGGGTNEKLFF.

The chain links TRBV28 to TRBJ2-6; TRBD1 matches 7 bases. Trimming took 3 bases from V and 4 from J; bases not matched to a gene: 9. Germline V gene lookup returns CDR1 MDHEN and CDR2 SYDVKM. CDR3 length equals 17 residues. CDR3 region: CASSLGQGVVGANVLTF. DNA of the CDR3: TGTGCCAGCAGTTTGGGGCAGGGGGTGGTCGGGGCCAACGTCCTGACTTTC.

The V and J genes are TRBV6-5 and TRBJ2-2; 9 nucleotides line up with TRBD1. CDR3 length equals 14 residues. V was clipped by 6 bases and J by 5 bases; unmatched bases: 4. Germline CDR1 is MNHEY and CDR2 is SVGAGI. In nucleotides, the CDR3 is TGTGCCAGCAGGGGGACAGGGAGGACCGGGGAGCTGTTTTTT. It encodes CASRGTGRTGELFF.

The CDR3 DNA follows: TGCGCCAGCAGCTGGACTAGCGGACACTACAATGAGCAGTTCTTC. This sequence encodes CASSWTSGHYNEQFF. The chain has TRBV5-1 and TRBJ2-1, with 10 bases aligning to TRBD2. The CDR3 consists of 15 residues. The germline CDR1 and CDR2 sequences are SGHRS and YFSETQ. After removal of 3 bases from V and 3 bases from J, the junction contained 3 bases not matched to a gene. Based on the CDR3 plus reference TRBV5-1 and TRBJ2-1, the full variable domain is KAGVTQTPRYLIKTRGQQVTLSCSPISGHRSVSWYQQTPGQGLQFLFEYFSETQRNKGNFPGRFSGRQFSNSRSEMNVSTLELGDSALYLCASSWTSGHYNEQFFGPGTRLTVL.

The V and J genes are TRBV24-1 and TRBJ2-3; D uncertain. There are 16 residues in the CDR3. CDR1 KGHDR and CDR2 SFDVKD come from the germline V gene. V lost 4 bases, J lost 0 bases, and 13 bases lay in between. CDR3 nucleotides: TGTGCCACCAGTGACCCGACGGAACCTAGCACAGATACGCAGTATTTT. As protein: CATSDPTEPSTDTQYF.

The V call is TRBV10-3, the J call TRBJ2-7; 8 bases are a match to TRBD1. Germline CDR1 is ENHRY and CDR2 is SYGVKD. V shed 2 bases and J 2 bases; nucleotides not matched to a gene: 2. The CDR3 loop spans 14 amino acids. CDR3 in amino acids: CAISEGTGPYEQYF. In nucleotides, the CDR3 is TGTGCCATCAGTGAGGGGACAGGCCCCTACGAGCAGTACTTC.

Concerning this clone: A much larger clone sits a single nucleotide away, making a read error possible. The chain joins TRBV5-6 to TRBJ1-2; perhaps TRBD1 as D (5 bases). CDR3 length: 13 residues. With 0 bases removed from V and 3 bases from J, the gap between germline ends came to 6 bases. CDR1 and CDR2 from the germline V gene are SGHDT and YYEEEE. CDR3 coding DNA: TGTGCCAGCAGCTTGGGACAGCACTATGGCTACACCTTC. Protein: CASSLGQHYGYTF. The whole variable domain, remainder taken from reference TRBV5-6 and TRBJ1-2, is DAGVTQSPTHLIKTRGQQVTLRCSPKSGHDTVSWYQQALGQGPQFIFQYYEEEERQRGNFPDRFSGHQFPNYSSELNVNALLLGDSALYLCASSLGQHYGYTFGSGTRLTVV.

This sequence joins TRBV2 and TRBJ2-2; D is unresolved. There are 15 residues in the CDR3. Looked up from germline, CDR1 is SNHLY and CDR2 is FYNNEI. Trimming took 7 bases from V and 0 from J, leaving 12 bases between them. The CDR3 nucleotides read TGTGCCAGCATAAGTGAAGTGACGAACACCGGGGAGCTGTTTTTT. This codes for CASISEVTNTGELFF.

The DNA of the CDR3 is TGTGCCAGCGCCCGATCGGACACAGATACGCAGTATTTT. It encodes CASARSDTDTQYF. The V gene is TRBV7-9, the J gene TRBJ2-3; D call uncertain. The CDR3 runs 13 residues. Germline V gives CDR1 SEHNR, CDR2 FQNEAQ (reference sequence). Trimming removed 8 bases from V and 2 bases from J, with 11 bases in between.

This clone turned up a few times. The chain carries TRBV10-3 and TRBJ2-7; D gene unclear. The V end lost 4 bases, the J end lost 3 bases, and 10 bases lay between the germline ends. Germline lookup yields CDR1 ENHRY and CDR2 SYGVKD. This CDR3 has 13 amino acids. The CDR3 DNA reads TGTGCCATCAGTGCCGCGGCCCACTACGAGCAGTACTTC. Translation gives CAISAAAHYEQYF.

The genes are TRBV7-6 and TRBJ1-5, with D possibly being TRBD1 (5 bases). Trimming pared 0 bases from V and 7 bases from J, leaving 13 bases between. Germline values: CDR1 SGHVS, CDR2 FNYEAQ. The CDR3 consists of 15 residues. The CDR3 DNA reads TGTGCCAGCAGCTTAGCGGACACCGAATCACAGCCCCAGCATTTT. This sequence encodes CASSLADTESQPQHF.

This clone was counted a few times. The gene calls are TRBV6-1 and TRBJ1-6; D perhaps matches TRBD1 (5 bases). In germline, CDR1 is MNHNS, CDR2 SASEGT. This CDR3 contains 16 residues. Between the trimmed V and J ends, which lost 2 bases and 5 bases, there was a span of 13 bases. The CDR3 coding sequence is TGTGCCAGCAGTGAATATTTCGGGGCCGATAATTCACCCCTCCACTTT. Translation gives CASSEYFGADNSPLHF.

The rearrangement joins TRBV27 to TRBJ2-1; TRBD2 agrees at 14 bases. Per the germline V gene, CDR1 is MNHEY and CDR2 is SMNVEV (reference sequence). The J segment lost 5 bases and the V segment lost 8 bases, leaving 5 bases of the junction unmatched. The CDR3 loop spans 15 amino acids. CDR3 in amino acids: CASGRLAGGHNEQFF. DNA of the CDR3: TGTGCCAGCGGTCGACTAGCGGGGGGGCACAATGAGCAGTTCTTC.